This passage covers 17 T cell receptor beta chains from one sample sequenced in a study of human T cells and chemical hapten exposure. Time point noted: patch test 2, 6 weeks after DPC sensitization. Treatment denoted: therapeutic diphenylcyclopropenone sensitization with weekly scalp DPC. TCRdb processed the RACE reads anew with MiXCR; each CDR3 protein has one entry. The table shows approximately 87,000 distinct CDR3 sequences, with around 10% occurring only once. The material was whole blood, obtained in connection with sensitization to the hapten diphenylcyclopropenone (DPC). The receptors derive from a middle-aged woman with alopecia areata. Some clones in this sample may be carry-over from other donors' samples.

V is TRBV5-8 and J is TRBJ2-7; D is undetermined. Germline CDR1 and CDR2: SGHTS and YDEGEE. The CDR3 length is 14 residues. V lost 5 bases, J lost 2 bases, and 14 bases lay in between. Here the CDR3 reads CASRFPGSTYEQYF. CDR3 nucleotides: TGTGCCAGCAGGTTCCCCGGGTCCACCTACGAGCAGTACTTC. Combining the CDR3 with reference TRBV5-8 and TRBJ2-7 gives the whole variable domain EAGVTQSPTHLIKTRGQQATLRCSPISGHTSVYWYQQALGLGLQFLLWYDEGEERNRGNFPPRFSGRQFPNYSSELNVNALELEDSALYLCASRFPGSTYEQYFGPGTRLTVT.

This clonotype showed up many times. The chain employs TRBV29-1 and TRBJ2-2, with D perhaps TRBD2 (5 bases). Per germline, CDR1 SQVTM and CDR2 ANQGSEA. Trimming took 5 bases from V and 6 from J, leaving 16 bases between them. The CDR3 loop spans 14 amino acids. CDR3 DNA: TGCAGCGTTAAATTCGGGGTTGAGTCCGGGGAGCTGTTTTTT. Translating it yields CSVKFGVESGELFF.

The chain carries TRBV19 and TRBJ2-2; D not resolved. V was pared by 4 bases and J by 7 bases, with 13 bases between. The CDR3 runs 14 residues. Germline assignment: CDR1 LNHDA and CDR2 SQIVND (reference sequence). Here the CDR3 reads CASSTPLGIGELFF. Written as DNA, the CDR3 is TGTGCCAGTAGTACCCCTCTGGGGATCGGGGAGCTGTTTTTT.

This clonotype has ten or more counts. The chain has TRBV7-9 and TRBJ2-5; a possible D gene is TRBD2 (5 bases). V was cut by 0 bases and J by 1 base, with 9 bases left in between. This CDR3 spans 15 amino acids. Germline CDR1 is SEHNR and CDR2 is FQNEAQ (reference sequence). CDR3: CASSLARAVQETQYF. The CDR3 DNA reads TGTGCCAGCAGCTTAGCGCGGGCGGTCCAAGAGACCCAGTACTTC. Full variable domain (rest looked up from reference TRBV7-9 and TRBJ2-5): DTGVSQNPRHKITKRGQNVTFRCDPISEHNRLYWYRQTLGQGPEFLTYFQNEAQLEKSRLLSDRFSAERPKGSFSTLEIQRTEQGDSAMYLCASSLARAVQETQYFGPGTRLLVL.

This sequence joins TRBV6-5 and TRBJ2-1; 8 nucleotides match TRBD1. CDR1 is MNHEY, CDR2 SVGAGI, per germline. CDR3 length: 14 residues. The V gene end was trimmed by 2 bases and the J gene end by 9 bases; junction bases not matched to a gene: 6. The CDR3 sequence: CASSYPGQAGEQFF. CDR3 nucleotides: TGTGCCAGCAGTTACCCGGGACAGGCAGGTGAGCAGTTCTTC.

This clonotype appeared a few times. The V call is TRBV24-1, the J call TRBJ2-1; 12 bases map to TRBD2. CDR3 length: 14 amino acids. Germline CDR1 reads KGHDR; CDR2 reads SFDVKD. V was clipped by 7 bases and J by 7 bases; unmatched bases: 4. CDR3 protein: CATRTSGSSNEQFF. The CDR3 nucleotides read TGTGCCACCAGGACTAGCGGGAGTTCGAATGAGCAGTTCTTC.

This clonotype has only a few counts. This chain joins TRBV14 and TRBJ2-1; TRBD1 matches 9 bases. The CDR3 has 15 amino acids. The germline gives CDR1 SGHDN, CDR2 FVKESK. V lost 4 bases, J lost 6 bases, and 7 bases stayed unmatched. For the CDR3, the DNA is TGTGCCAGCAGCCCCCGGACAGGGGAGGCCAATGAGCAGTTCTTC. As protein: CASSPRTGEANEQFF.

This clonotype was seen more than once but under ten times. CDR3 nucleotides: TGTGCCAGCACCAAGAAGGTGCAGGGTGGGGCCCACTACGAGCAGTACTTC. Translation: CASTKKVQGGAHYEQYF. The chain employs TRBV6-1 and TRBJ2-7; possible D gene TRBD1, 5 bases. The germline CDR1 and CDR2 sequences are MNHNS and SASEGT. The V end was cut by 7 bases, the J end by 3 bases, with 25 bases between. This CDR3 is built from 17 residues.

This clonotype was detected many times. J is TRBJ2-1 and V is TRBV7-3; 9 nucleotides agree with TRBD2. This CDR3 is built from 17 residues. The V gene's germline CDR1 is SGHTA and CDR2 FQGTGA. Trimming removed 5 bases from V and 7 bases from J; junction bases left unmatched: 15. In DNA, the CDR3 is TGTGCCAGCAGCCCTGAGGCGGGGGGGTCATCAGGTAATGAGCAGTTCTTC. It encodes CASSPEAGGSSGNEQFF. Supplemented by reference TRBV7-3 and TRBJ2-1, the full variable domain reads GAGVSQTPSNKVTEKGKYVELRCDPISGHTALYWYRQSLGQGPEFLIYFQGTGAADDSGLPNDRFFAVRPEGSVSTLKIQRTERGDSAVYLCASSPEAGGSSGNEQFFGPGTRLTVL.

As concerns this clonotype: A much larger clone lies one base from this, so it may be a read error. Since the CDR3 does not end with the conserved phenylalanine or tryptophan, this likely comes from a read error. This chain connects TRBV7-9 to TRBJ1-2; maybe TRBD1 (6 bases). The CDR3 runs 13 residues. Germline V lookup: CDR1 SEHNR, CDR2 FQNEAQ (reference sequence). V lost 5 bases and J lost 2, with 9 bases in between. CDR3 coding DNA: TGTGCCAGCAGCCACGGACAGAACTATGGCTACACCTCC. It encodes CASSHGQNYGYTS.

V is TRBV2 and J is TRBJ1-2, with 7 nucleotides matching TRBD1. Germline V gene sequence: CDR1 SNHLY, CDR2 FYNNEI. J was trimmed by 4 bases and V by 6 bases; bases with no gene match: 5. This CDR3 comprises 13 residues. The CDR3: CASSQDRVYGYTF. Here the CDR3 DNA reads TGTGCCAGCAGCCAAGACAGGGTCTATGGCTACACCTTC.

This chain connects TRBV27 to TRBJ2-1; either TRBD1 or TRBD2 may supply D (6 bases each). This CDR3 is built from 15 residues. Germline V gene lookup returns CDR1 MNHEY and CDR2 SMNVEV (reference sequence). V was shortened by 6 bases and J by 5 bases, with 17 bases between the two germline ends. The CDR3 sequence: CASRRGGRLNNEQFF. For the CDR3, the DNA is TGTGCCAGCAGGAGAGGGGGGCGTCTAAACAATGAGCAGTTCTTC.

The chain combines TRBV15 with TRBJ1-1; no firm D call. Germline V gene data show CDR1 as LNHNV and CDR2 as YYDKDF (reference sequence). The length of the CDR3 is 15 residues. Trimming removed 3 bases from V and 0 bases from J, with 11 bases in between. As DNA, the CDR3 is TGTGCCACCAGCAGCCCCCGGAACATGAACACTGAAGCTTTCTTT. Protein sequence: CATSSPRNMNTEAFF.

This clonotype was seen a handful of times. The chain recombines TRBV28 with TRBJ2-1, with a tentative D call TRBD2 (6 bases). Germline lookup yields CDR1 MDHEN and CDR2 SYDVKM. V was cut by 6 bases and J by 7 bases, with 16 bases left in between. CDR3 length equals 14 residues. CDR3 nucleotide sequence: TGTGCCAGCAGACCCCTTTCGGAGGGAAATGAGCAGTTCTTC. Protein sequence: CASRPLSEGNEQFF.

There are a few counts of this clonotype. Written as DNA, the CDR3 is TGTGCCAGCAGAAGACAGGGGGCGCGAACCGGGGAGCTGTTTTTT. Translated: CASRRQGARTGELFF. The chain combines TRBV28 with TRBJ2-2; TRBD1 agrees at 10 bases. The ends lost 6 bases at V and 5 bases at J; junction bases unmatched: 6. Germline values: CDR1 MDHEN, CDR2 SYDVKM. The CDR3 spans 15 residues.

In this sample, this clonotype turned up many times. This chain connects TRBV29-1 to TRBJ1-2, with D hard to call. The CDR3 extends over 8 amino acids. Germline CDR1 reads SQVTM; CDR2 reads ANQGSEA. V shed 6 bases and J shed 14 bases, with 10 bases lying between them. Here the CDR3 reads CSVGTFTF. The CDR3 DNA sequence: TGCAGCGTCGGCACCTTTACCTTC.

In its sample, this clonotype was seen many times. This chain connects TRBV12-3 or TRBV12-4 to TRBJ2-7; weak D call: TRBD1 (6 bases). The CDR3 contains 13 residues. V lost 6 bases to trimming and J lost 4 bases, with 13 bases between them. The CDR3 DNA reads as TGTGCCAGCAGGAAGACAGGAAGGTACGAGCAGTACTTC. Amino acids: CASRKTGRYEQYF.